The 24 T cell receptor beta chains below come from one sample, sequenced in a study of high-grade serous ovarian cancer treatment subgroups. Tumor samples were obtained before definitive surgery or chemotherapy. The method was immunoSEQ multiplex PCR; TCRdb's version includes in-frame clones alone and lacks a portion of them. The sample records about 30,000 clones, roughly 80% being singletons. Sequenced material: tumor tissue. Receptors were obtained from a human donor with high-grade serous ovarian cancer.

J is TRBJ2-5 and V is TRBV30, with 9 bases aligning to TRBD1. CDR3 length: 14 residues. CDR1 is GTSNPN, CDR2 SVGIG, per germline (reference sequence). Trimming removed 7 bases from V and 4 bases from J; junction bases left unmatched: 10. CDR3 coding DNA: TGTGCCTCCAAGGGGGACAGGGTCGGAGAGACCCAGTACTTC. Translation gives CASKGDRVGETQYF.

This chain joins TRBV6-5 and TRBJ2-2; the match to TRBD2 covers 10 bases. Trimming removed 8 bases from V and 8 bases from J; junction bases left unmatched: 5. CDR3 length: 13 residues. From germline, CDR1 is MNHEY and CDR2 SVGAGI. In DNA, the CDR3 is TGTGCCAGCCGGCTAGCGGGAGCGGGGGAGCTGTTTTTT. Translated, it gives CASRLAGAGELFF.

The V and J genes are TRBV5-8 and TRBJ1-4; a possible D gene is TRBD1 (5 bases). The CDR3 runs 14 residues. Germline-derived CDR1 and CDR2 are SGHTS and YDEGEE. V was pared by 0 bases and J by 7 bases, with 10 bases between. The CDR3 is CASSLGRGSEKLFF. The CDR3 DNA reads TGTGCCAGCAGCTTGGGTAGGGGATCTGAAAAACTGTTTTTT.

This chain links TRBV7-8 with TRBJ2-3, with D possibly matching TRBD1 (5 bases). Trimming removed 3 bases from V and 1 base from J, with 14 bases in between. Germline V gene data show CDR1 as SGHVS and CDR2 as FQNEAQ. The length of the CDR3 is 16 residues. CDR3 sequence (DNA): TGTGCCAGCAGCTTGAGTCCAGGGATCGGCACAGATACGCAGTATTTT. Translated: CASSLSPGIGTDTQYF.

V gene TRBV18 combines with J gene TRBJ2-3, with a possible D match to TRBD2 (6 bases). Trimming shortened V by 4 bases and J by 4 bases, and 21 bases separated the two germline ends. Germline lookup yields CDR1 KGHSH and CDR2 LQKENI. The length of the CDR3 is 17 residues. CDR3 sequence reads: CASSLLTSGKRADTQYF. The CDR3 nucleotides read TGTGCCAGCTCACTGCTAACTTCAGGGAAGCGGGCAGATACGCAGTATTTT.

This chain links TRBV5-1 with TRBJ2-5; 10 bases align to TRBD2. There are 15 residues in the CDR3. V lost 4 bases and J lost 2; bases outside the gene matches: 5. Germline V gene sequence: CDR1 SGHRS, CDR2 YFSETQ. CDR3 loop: CASSARTSGQETQYF. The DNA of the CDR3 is TGCGCCAGCAGCGCAAGGACTAGCGGACAAGAGACCCAGTACTTC.

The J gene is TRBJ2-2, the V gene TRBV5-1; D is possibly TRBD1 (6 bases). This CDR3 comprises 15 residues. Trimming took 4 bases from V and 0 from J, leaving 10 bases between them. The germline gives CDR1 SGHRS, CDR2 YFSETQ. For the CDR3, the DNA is TGCGCCAGCAGCCCGGGACACGCGAACACCGGGGAGCTGTTTTTT. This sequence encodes CASSPGHANTGELFF.

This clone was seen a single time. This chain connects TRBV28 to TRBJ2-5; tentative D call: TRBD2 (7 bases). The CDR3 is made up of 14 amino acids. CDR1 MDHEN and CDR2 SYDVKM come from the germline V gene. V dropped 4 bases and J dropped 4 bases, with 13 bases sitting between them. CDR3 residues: CASSYLGGRETQYF. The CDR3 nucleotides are TGTGCCAGCAGTTACCTCGGGGGGCGAGAGACCCAGTACTTC.

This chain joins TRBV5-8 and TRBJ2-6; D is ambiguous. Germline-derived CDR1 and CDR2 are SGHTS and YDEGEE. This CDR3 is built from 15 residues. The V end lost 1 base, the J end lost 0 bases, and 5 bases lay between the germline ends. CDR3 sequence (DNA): TGTGCCAGCAGCTTGCGGCTCTCTGGGGCCAACGTCCTGACTTTC. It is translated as CASSLRLSGANVLTF.

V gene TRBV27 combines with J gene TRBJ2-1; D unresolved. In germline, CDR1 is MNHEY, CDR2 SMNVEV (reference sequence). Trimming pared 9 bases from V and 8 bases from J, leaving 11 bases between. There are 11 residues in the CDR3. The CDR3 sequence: CASQAADEQFF. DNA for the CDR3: TGTGCCAGTCAAGCTGCGGATGAGCAGTTCTTC.

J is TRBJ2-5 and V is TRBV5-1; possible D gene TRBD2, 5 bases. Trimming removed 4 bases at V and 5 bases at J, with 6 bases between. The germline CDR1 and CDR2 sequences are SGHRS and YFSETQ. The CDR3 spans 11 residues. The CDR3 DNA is TGCGCCAGCAGCGGCGGGGAGACCCAGTACTTC. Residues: CASSGGETQYF.

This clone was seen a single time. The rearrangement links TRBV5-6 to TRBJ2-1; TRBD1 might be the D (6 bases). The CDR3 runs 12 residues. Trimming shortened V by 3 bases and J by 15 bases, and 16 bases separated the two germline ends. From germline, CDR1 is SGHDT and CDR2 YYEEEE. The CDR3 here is CASSYQGSLLFF. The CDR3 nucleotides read TGTGCCAGCAGCTACCAGGGGTCCCTCCTGTTCTTC.

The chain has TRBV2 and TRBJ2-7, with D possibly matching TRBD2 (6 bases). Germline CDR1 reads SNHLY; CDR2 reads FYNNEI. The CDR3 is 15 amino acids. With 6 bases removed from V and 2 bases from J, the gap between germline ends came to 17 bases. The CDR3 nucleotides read TGTGCCAGCAGGACGGACGCGGGCGGGGCCTACGAGCAGTACTTC. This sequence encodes CASRTDAGGAYEQYF.

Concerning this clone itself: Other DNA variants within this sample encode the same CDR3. CDR3 protein: CASSLGGLAGQETQYF. The CDR3 bases are TGCGCCAGCAGCTTGGGTGGACTAGCGGGCCAAGAGACCCAGTACTTC. This chain uses TRBV5-1 with TRBJ2-5; the match to TRBD2 covers 11 bases. From germline, CDR1 is SGHRS and CDR2 YFSETQ. Losses at the gene ends were 0 bases for V and 1 base for J; bases not matched to a gene: 2. The CDR3 loop spans 16 amino acids.

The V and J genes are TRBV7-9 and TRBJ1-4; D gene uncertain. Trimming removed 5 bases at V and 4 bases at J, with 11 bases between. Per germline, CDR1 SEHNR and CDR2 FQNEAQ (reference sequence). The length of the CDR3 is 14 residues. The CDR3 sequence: CASSPGHGNEKLFF. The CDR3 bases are TGTGCCAGCAGCCCCGGGCATGGTAATGAAAAACTGTTTTTT.

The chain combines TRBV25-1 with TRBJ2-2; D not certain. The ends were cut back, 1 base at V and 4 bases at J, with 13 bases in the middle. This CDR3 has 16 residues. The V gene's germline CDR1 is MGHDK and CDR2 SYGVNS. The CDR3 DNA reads TGTGCCAGCAGTGAATCGACGGATGTACGCACCGGGGAGCTGTTTTTT. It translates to CASSESTDVRTGELFF.

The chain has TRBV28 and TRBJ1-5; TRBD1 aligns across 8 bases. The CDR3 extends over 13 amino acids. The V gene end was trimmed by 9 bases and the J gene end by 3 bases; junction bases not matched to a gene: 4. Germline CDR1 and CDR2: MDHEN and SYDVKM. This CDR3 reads CASKTGVNQPQHF. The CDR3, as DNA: TGTGCCAGTAAGACAGGGGTCAATCAGCCCCAGCATTTT.

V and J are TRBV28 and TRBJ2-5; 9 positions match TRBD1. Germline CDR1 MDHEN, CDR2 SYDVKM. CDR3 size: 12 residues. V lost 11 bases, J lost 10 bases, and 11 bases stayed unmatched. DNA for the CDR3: TGTGCCGGGCAGGACAGGGGTAAGGTCCAGTACTTC. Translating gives CAGQDRGKVQYF.

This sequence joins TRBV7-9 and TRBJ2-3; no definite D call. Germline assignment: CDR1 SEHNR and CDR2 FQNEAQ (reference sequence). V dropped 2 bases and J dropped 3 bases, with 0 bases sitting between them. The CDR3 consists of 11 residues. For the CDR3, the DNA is TGTGCCAGCAGCTTAACAGATACGCAGTATTTT. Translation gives CASSLTDTQYF.

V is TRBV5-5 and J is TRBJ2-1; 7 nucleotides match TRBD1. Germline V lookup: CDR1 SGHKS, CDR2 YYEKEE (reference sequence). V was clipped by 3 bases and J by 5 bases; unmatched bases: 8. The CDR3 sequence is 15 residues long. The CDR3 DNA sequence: TGTGCCAGCAGCTCGGGACAGAGCCATCACAATGAGCAGTTCTTC. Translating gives CASSSGQSHHNEQFF.

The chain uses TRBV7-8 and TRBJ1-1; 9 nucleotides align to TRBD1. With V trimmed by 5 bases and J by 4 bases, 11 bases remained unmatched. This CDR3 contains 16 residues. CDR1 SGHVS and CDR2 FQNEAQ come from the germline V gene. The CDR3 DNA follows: TGTGCCAGCAGCACACCGGGACAGGGTATAGGCACTGAAGCTTTCTTT. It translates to CASSTPGQGIGTEAFF. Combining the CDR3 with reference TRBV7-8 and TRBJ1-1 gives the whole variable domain GAGVSQSPRYKVAKRGQDVALRCDPISGHVSLFWYQQALGQGPEFLTYFQNEAQLDKSGLPSDRFFAERPEGSVSTLKIQRTQQEDSAVYLCASSTPGQGIGTEAFFGQGTRLTVV.

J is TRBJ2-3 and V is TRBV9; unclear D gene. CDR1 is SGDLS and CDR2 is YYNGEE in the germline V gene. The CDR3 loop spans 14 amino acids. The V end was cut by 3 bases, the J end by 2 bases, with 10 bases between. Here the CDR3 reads CASSARINTDTQYF. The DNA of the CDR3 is TGTGCCAGCAGCGCGCGGATCAACACAGATACGCAGTATTTT.

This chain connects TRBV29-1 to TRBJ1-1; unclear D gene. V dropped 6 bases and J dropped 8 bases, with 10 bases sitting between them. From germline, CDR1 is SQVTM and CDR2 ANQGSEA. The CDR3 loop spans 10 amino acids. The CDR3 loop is CSVKEREAFF. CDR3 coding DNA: TGCAGCGTCAAAGAGAGGGAAGCTTTCTTT.

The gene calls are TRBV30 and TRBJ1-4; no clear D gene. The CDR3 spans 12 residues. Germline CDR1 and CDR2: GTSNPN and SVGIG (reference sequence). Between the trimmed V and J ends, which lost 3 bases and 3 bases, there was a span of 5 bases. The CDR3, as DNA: TGTGCCTGGAGACCCCCTAATGAAAAACTGTTTTTT. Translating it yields CAWRPPNEKLFF.